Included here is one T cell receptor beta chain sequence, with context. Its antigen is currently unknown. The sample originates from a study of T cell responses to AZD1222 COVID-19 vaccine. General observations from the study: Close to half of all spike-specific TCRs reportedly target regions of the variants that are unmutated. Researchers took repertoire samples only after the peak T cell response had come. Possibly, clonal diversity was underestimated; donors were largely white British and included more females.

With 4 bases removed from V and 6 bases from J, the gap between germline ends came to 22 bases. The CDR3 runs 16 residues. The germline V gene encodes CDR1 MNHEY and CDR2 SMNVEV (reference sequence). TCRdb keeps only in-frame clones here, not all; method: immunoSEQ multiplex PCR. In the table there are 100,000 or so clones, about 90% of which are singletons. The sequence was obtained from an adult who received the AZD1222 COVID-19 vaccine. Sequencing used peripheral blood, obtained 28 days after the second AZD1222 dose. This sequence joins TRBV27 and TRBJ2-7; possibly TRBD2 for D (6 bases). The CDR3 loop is CASSSQTRDAKFEQYF. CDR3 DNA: TGTGCCAGCAGTTCACAGACTAGGGACGCCAAGTTCGAGCAGTACTTC.